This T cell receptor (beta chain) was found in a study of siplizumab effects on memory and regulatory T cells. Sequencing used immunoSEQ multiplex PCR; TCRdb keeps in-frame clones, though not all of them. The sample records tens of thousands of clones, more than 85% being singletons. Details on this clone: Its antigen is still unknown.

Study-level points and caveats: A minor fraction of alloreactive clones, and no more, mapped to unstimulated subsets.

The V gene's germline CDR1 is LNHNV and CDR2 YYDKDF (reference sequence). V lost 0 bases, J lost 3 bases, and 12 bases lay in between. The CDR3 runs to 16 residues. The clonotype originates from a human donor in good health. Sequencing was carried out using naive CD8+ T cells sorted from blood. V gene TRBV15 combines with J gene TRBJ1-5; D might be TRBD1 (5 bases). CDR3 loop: CATSRDWGDPNQPQHF. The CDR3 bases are TGTGCCACCAGCAGAGATTGGGGGGACCCCAATCAGCCCCAGCATTTT.